This T cell receptor (beta chain) appears in the sequencing data of a study of blood T cell repertoires in COVID-19. Study context: Italy, Spain and the United States were the sources of the convalescent and acute COVID-19 samples. PBMCs, B-cell-depleted T cells, or T cells provided the cDNA or gDNA that made up the material.

Original analysis: Estimation of nucleated cell counts was performed using reference gene primer amplification. Sequencing was performed with immunoSEQ multiplex PCR; in TCRdb, only in-frame clones are kept and a portion is missing. From that table come the V and J calls and clone size; the DNA was used to work out D and trimming. This table holds approximately 180,000 clones, about 90% found once. The sequencing input was peripheral blood. This TCR was sampled from a man in his sixties with active or convalescent COVID-19.

The DNA for the CDR3 is TGTGCCAGCAGCTTAGTTACGGGCACTGAAGCTTTCTTT. Translating it yields CASSLVTGTEAFF. The chain carries TRBV11-3 and TRBJ1-1; D is ambiguous. Trimming left V 1 base short and J 4 bases short, with 7 bases between. CDR1 and CDR2 (germline): SGHNT, YENEEA. This CDR3 spans 13 amino acids.